A single sample is the source of the 24 T cell receptor beta chains below, sequenced in a study of cytomegalovirus exposure and HLA in healthy donors. Primers for the PCR totalled 60 Vbeta and 13 Jbeta. Here immunoSEQ multiplex PCR was the method, and the copy in TCRdb shows in-frame clones only, minus some. There are more than 150,000 clones in the sample; 84% occur only once, and around 0.24% lies in the top ten. Material for sequencing was PBMCs. Receptor source: a boy younger than 18 in good health and CMV-seronegative.

The chain links TRBV6-5 to TRBJ2-7; weak D call: TRBD1 (6 bases). Trimming left V 6 bases short and J 2 bases short, with 14 bases between. The CDR3 runs to 14 residues. Germline loops: CDR1 MNHEY, CDR2 SVGAGI. CDR3 region: CASRPGHGAYEQYF. The CDR3, as DNA: TGTGCCAGCAGACCGGGACACGGGGCCTACGAGCAGTACTTC.

J is TRBJ2-3 and V is TRBV5-1, with D perhaps TRBD1 (6 bases). V gave up 7 bases and J gave up 1 base, with 16 bases separating them. This CDR3 has 15 residues. Germline V gene sequence: CDR1 SGHRS, CDR2 YFSETQ. The CDR3 DNA reads TGCGCCAGCTCATTAGTGGGGGCGGGCACAGATACGCAGTATTTT. Its protein product is CASSLVGAGTDTQYF.

The V gene is TRBV5-4, the J gene TRBJ1-4; D gene ambiguous. The CDR3 is made up of 13 amino acids. CDR1 is SGHNT, CDR2 YYREEE, per germline (reference sequence). Trimming took off 0 bases at V and 11 bases at J, with 11 bases between the two ends. The CDR3 here is CASSLGASPKLFF. CDR3 DNA sequence: TGTGCCAGCAGCTTGGGGGCCTCCCCTAAACTGTTTTTT. Full variable domain (rest looked up from reference TRBV5-4 and TRBJ1-4): ETGVTQSPTHLIKTRGQQVTLRCSSQSGHNTVSWYQQALGQGPQFIFQYYREEENGRGNFPPRFSGLQFPNYSSELNVNALELDDSALYLCASSLGASPKLFFGSGTQLSVL.

The gene calls are TRBV21-1 and TRBJ2-3; no DNA check was done on the table's D call, TRBD1. TRBV21-1 is designated a pseudogene. The CDR3 is made up of 17 amino acids. The CDR3 DNA reads as TGTGCCAGCAGCAAACCTCCGGGACAGAAAGTCACAGATACGCAGTATTTT. It yields the protein CASSKPPGQKVTDTQYF.

The chain joins TRBV7-2 to TRBJ2-1; D may be TRBD2 (6 bases). The CDR3 covers 13 residues. From germline, CDR1 is SGHTA and CDR2 FQGNSA. Trimming stripped 5 bases from V and 8 bases from J, with 13 bases between. CDR3 DNA: TGTGCCAGCAGCAACGGGACTCCAGATGAGCAGTTCTTC. Translated: CASSNGTPDEQFF.

The CDR3 loop is CASSLLDTGSGANVLTF. The CDR3 DNA reads as TGCGCCAGCAGCTTATTGGACACCGGTTCTGGGGCCAACGTCCTGACTTTC. The chain uses TRBV5-1 and TRBJ2-6; perhaps TRBD1 as D (5 bases). V lost 2 bases and J 1 base, leaving 13 bases between the germline ends. CDR1 is SGHRS, CDR2 YFSETQ, per germline. CDR3 size: 17 residues.

The chain combines TRBV6-5 with TRBJ1-4; 8 bases align to TRBD1. Trimming took 6 bases from V and 8 from J; bases not matched to a gene: 8. The CDR3 is made up of 14 amino acids. CDR1 and CDR2 (germline): MNHEY, SVGAGI. The CDR3 sequence: CASSDSGGAEKLFF. The CDR3 nucleotides are TGTGCCAGCAGCGATTCAGGGGGCGCGGAAAAACTGTTTTTT.

V is TRBV4-2 and J is TRBJ2-1, with D tentatively TRBD1 (5 bases). CDR3 size: 14 residues. V lost 0 bases and J lost 15, with 18 bases in between. Germline V CDR1 and CDR2: LGHNA, YNFKEQ. The CDR3 coding sequence is TGTGCCAGCAGCCAAGATTCTGGGGCCGCCAAACTGTTCTTC. Amino acids: CASSQDSGAAKLFF.

The chain links TRBV19 to TRBJ1-2; tentatively, D is TRBD1 (6 bases). Germline V gene lookup returns CDR1 LNHDA and CDR2 SQIVND (reference sequence). The CDR3 spans 12 residues. The ends were cut back, 5 bases at V and 4 bases at J, with 8 bases in the middle. The CDR3 loop reads CASSAGVYGYTF. The CDR3, as DNA: TGTGCCAGTAGTGCAGGGGTCTATGGCTACACCTTC.

The chain carries TRBV6-4 and TRBJ2-3; 9 nucleotides align to TRBD2. CDR3 length: 15 amino acids. Trimming at V came to 0 bases and at J to 5 bases, leaving 3 bases not matched to a gene. The germline CDR1 and CDR2 sequences are MRHNA and SNTAGT. This chain's CDR3 is CASSDSAGGLDTQYF. CDR3 bases: TGTGCCAGCAGTGACTCGGCGGGGGGGTTAGATACGCAGTATTTT.

This sequence joins TRBV5-6 and TRBJ2-1, with TRBD2 identical over 8 bases. J was trimmed by 8 bases and V by 1 base; bases with no gene match: 8. Germline values: CDR1 SGHDT, CDR2 YYEEEE. The CDR3 extends over 15 amino acids. CDR3 residues: CASSLSGRLRDEQFF. For the CDR3, the DNA is TGTGCCAGCAGCTTGAGCGGGAGACTTAGGGATGAGCAGTTCTTC.

The chain recombines TRBV29-1 with TRBJ2-3, with 7 bases fitting TRBD2. The CDR3 has 14 amino acids. V dropped 4 bases and J dropped 2; count of bases not matched to a gene: 6. From germline, CDR1 is SQVTM and CDR2 ANQGSEA. CDR3 in amino acids: CSVGFLAVTDTQYF. CDR3 in DNA: TGCAGCGTTGGGTTCCTAGCGGTCACAGATACGCAGTATTTT.

The V gene is TRBV9, the J gene TRBJ1-6; D unclear. The CDR3 consists of 15 residues. Germline-derived CDR1 and CDR2 are SGDLS and YYNGEE. V was trimmed by 1 base and J by 5 bases, leaving 10 bases between them. This CDR3 reads CASSVPGSDNSPLHF. The CDR3 region has the DNA TGTGCCAGCAGCGTACCAGGCAGTGATAATTCACCCCTCCACTTT.

This chain links TRBV19 with TRBJ1-4; the D gene is possibly TRBD1 (6 bases). The germline V and J ends were trimmed by 5 bases and 7 bases, with 11 bases remaining between them. Germline V gene lookup returns CDR1 LNHDA and CDR2 SQIVND (reference sequence). This CDR3 is built from 13 residues. As DNA, the CDR3 is TGTGCCAGTAGTTTGACAGGAGGTGAAAAACTGTTTTTT. It specifies CASSLTGGEKLFF.

The chain uses TRBV28 and TRBJ1-1, with 8 bases lining up with TRBD1. V lost 3 bases and J lost 5; bases outside the gene matches: 11. The CDR3 length is 16 residues. In germline, CDR1 is MDHEN, CDR2 SYDVKM. The CDR3 region is CASSFPQGGRETEAFF. As DNA, the CDR3 is TGTGCCAGCAGTTTCCCACAGGGGGGTCGGGAGACTGAAGCTTTCTTT. The whole variable domain, remainder taken from reference TRBV28 and TRBJ1-1, is DVKVTQSSRYLVKRTGEKVFLECVQDMDHENMFWYRQDPGLGLRLIYFSYDVKMKEKGDIPEGYSVSREKKERFSLILESASTNQTSMYLCASSFPQGGRETEAFFGQGTRLTVV.

The chain carries TRBV7-9 and TRBJ1-2; a possible D gene is TRBD1 (5 bases). The CDR3 is 15 amino acids. Germline CDR1 reads SEHNR; CDR2 reads FQNEAQ (reference sequence). The V gene lost 6 bases and the J gene lost 1 base, with 15 bases spanning the gap. CDR3: CASRPTRGINYGYTF. DNA of the CDR3: TGTGCCAGCAGGCCGACAAGGGGAATTAACTATGGCTACACCTTC.

The chain has TRBV5-1 and TRBJ1-2, with 7 bases fitting TRBD1. The CDR3 has 16 amino acids. J lost 6 bases, V lost 4 bases, and 15 bases had no gene match. The V gene's germline CDR1 is SGHRS and CDR2 YFSETQ. The CDR3, as DNA: TGCGCCAGCAGCGCGGACGGAGGGGGCGCCCCAAATGGCTACACCTTC. Its protein is CASSADGGGAPNGYTF.

The CDR3: CASSLDEAGRDSYEQYF. The CDR3, as DNA: TGTGCCAGCAGCTTAGACGAAGCGGGACGCGACTCCTACGAGCAGTACTTC. The chain uses TRBV11-2 and TRBJ2-7; 7 bases are a match to TRBD2. The CDR3 length is 17 residues. Per the germline V gene, CDR1 is SGHAT and CDR2 is FQNNGV. J lost 0 bases, V lost 0 bases, and 8 bases had no gene match.

This rearrangement joins TRBV6-1 to TRBJ2-7; 7 nucleotides match TRBD2. This CDR3 has 14 residues. CDR1 is MNHNS, CDR2 SASEGT, per germline. V lost 5 bases to trimming and J lost 0 bases; unmatched junction nucleotides: 4. The CDR3 coding sequence is TGTGCCAGCAGTTTCCGGGACTACTCCTACGAGCAGTACTTC. Translating gives CASSFRDYSYEQYF.

The chain carries TRBV2 and TRBJ2-1; 8 bases are shared with TRBD1. Germline CDR1 reads SNHLY; CDR2 reads FYNNEI. The V and J ends lost 6 bases and 12 bases, in that order; junction bases with no gene match: 13. The CDR3 length is 14 residues. The CDR3 coding sequence is TGTGCCAGCAGGGGGGGCAGGGGGCGGCAGGGGCAGTTCTTC. It codes for CASRGGRGRQGQFF.

This chain connects TRBV29-1 to TRBJ2-7; TRBD1 matches at 9 bases. Unmatched junction bases numbered 5, after V lost 3 bases and J lost 11 bases. The CDR3 consists of 11 residues. Germline V gene sequence: CDR1 SQVTM, CDR2 ANQGSEA. The CDR3 loop is CSVEGQGRKYF. The DNA for the CDR3 is TGCAGCGTTGAGGGACAGGGTCGAAAGTACTTC.

This clone was found a few times. The chain couples TRBV6-5 to TRBJ1-4; perhaps TRBD1 as D (5 bases). Germline values: CDR1 MNHEY, CDR2 SVGAGI. V lost 6 bases and J lost 3, with 8 bases in between. The CDR3 sequence is 13 residues long. CDR3 residues: CASRTQANEKLFF. The DNA for the CDR3 is TGTGCCAGCAGGACACAGGCTAATGAAAAACTGTTTTTT.

This clone was seen just once. At one end, the junction sequence differs from germline, possibly due to a read error. The V and J genes are TRBV7-7 and TRBJ2-5, with 12 bases fitting TRBD2. Germline V gives CDR1 SSHAT, CDR2 FNYEAQ (reference sequence). This CDR3 region has 18 residues. CDR3 residues: CASSLRLAGGRNQETQYF. The DNA for the CDR3 is TGTGCTAGCAGCTTACGTCTAGCGGGGGGGAGGAATCAAGAGACCCAGTACTTC.

This rearrangement joins TRBV7-8 to TRBJ2-3; 7 positions agree with TRBD2. This CDR3 contains 13 residues. V trimming: 10 bases; J trimming: 7 bases; junction bases outside the gene matches: 11. Germline V CDR1 and CDR2: SGHVS, FQNEAQ. DNA for the CDR3: TGTGCCACGGGAGGAAGGGTGGCAAATACGCAGTATTTT. It is translated as CATGGRVANTQYF.